The 5 T cell receptor beta chains listed next were all sequenced from one sample in a study of a mutant IDH1 vaccine in newly diagnosed glioma. Profiling relied on immunoSEQ multiplex PCR, and the TCRdb table lists in-frame clones only, not all of them. The sample lists roughly 45,000 clones; roughly 80% were seen once. Time point indicated: week 23, last vaccination. Doses comprised 300 ug of mutant IDH1 20-mer peptide each, plus topical imiquimod. Their target antigens are unknown. The sequencing used PBMCs, collected from a glioma patient whose treatment included an IDH1 peptide vaccine. The receptor set was obtained from a woman under 30 with glioma. Some clones in this sample may be carry-over from other donors' samples.

The V gene is TRBV21-1, the J gene TRBJ1-5; TRBD1 was called by the table and not checked on the DNA. TRBV21-1 is reported as a pseudogene. The CDR3 has 15 residues. The CDR3 region is CASSKGQGARQPQHF. The CDR3 coding sequence is TGTGCCAGCAGCAAAGGACAGGGGGCGCGTCAGCCCCAGCATTTT.

The table lists this clone with a count of one. J is TRBJ2-7 and V is TRBV6-5; no firm D call. The CDR3 is made up of 9 amino acids. Looked up from germline, CDR1 is MNHEY and CDR2 is SVGAGI. V was pared by 8 bases and J by 4 bases, with 3 bases between. DNA for the CDR3: TGTGCCAGCGGGTACGAGCAGTACTTC. Translated, it gives CASGYEQYF.

This clone was recorded once. CDR3: CASSLGGPNQPQHF. The CDR3, as DNA: TGCGCCAGCAGCTTGGGTGGGCCCAATCAGCCCCAGCATTTT. This chain uses TRBV5-1 with TRBJ1-5; D unclear. The CDR3 consists of 14 residues. Looked up from germline, CDR1 is SGHRS and CDR2 is YFSETQ. V lost 0 bases and J 3 bases, leaving 7 bases between the germline ends.

This chain connects TRBV13 to TRBJ2-1; the match to TRBD2 covers 8 bases. V trimming: 4 bases; J trimming: 7 bases; junction bases outside the gene matches: 9. CDR1 and CDR2 (germline): PRHDT, FYEKMQ (reference sequence). The CDR3 spans 15 residues. CDR3 DNA sequence: TGTGCCAGCAGCTCCGGGGGGCGGGGGGCGAATGAGCAGTTCTTC. It yields the protein CASSSGGRGANEQFF. Supplemented by reference TRBV13 and TRBJ2-1, the full variable domain reads AAGVIQSPRHLIKEKRETATLKCYPIPRHDTVYWYQQGPGQDPQFLISFYEKMQSDKGSIPDRFSAQQFSDYHSELNMSSLELGDSALYFCASSSGGRGANEQFFGPGTRLTVL.

This clone was counted a single time. CDR3 amino acids: CASSPDRRGNTIYF. The CDR3 bases are TGTGCCAGCAGCCCGGACAGGCGGGGAAACACCATATATTTT. This rearrangement joins TRBV7-8 to TRBJ1-3; TRBD1 agrees at 7 bases. The germline CDR1 and CDR2 sequences are SGHVS and FQNEAQ. Unmatched junction bases numbered 5, after V lost 5 bases and J lost 4 bases. The CDR3 runs to 14 residues.